Given below is one TCR beta chain in context. Antigen specificity is unknown. These data are taken from a study of fetal regulatory T cell absence and autoimmunity. Study summary: Exocrine pancreas autoimmunity occurred in IPEX patients lacking clinical diabetes. Study conclusions and caveats: Broadly similar TRB gene family usage was seen in pancreas and cord blood. Pancreas TCRs were oligoclonally enriched versus cord blood, some clones over 85-fold.

The survey-level immunoSEQ assay was used. Generated by immunoSEQ multiplex PCR, the TCRdb table keeps only in-frame clones and is missing some. The sample lists 45,000 to 50,000 clones, roughly 80% occurring once. The CDR3 loop spans 15 amino acids. Germline loops: CDR1 SGHRS, CDR2 YFSETQ. The V and J ends lost 4 bases and 1 base respectively, with 12 bases between them. This sequence was found in a newborn boy with IPEX syndrome. Specimen: cord blood. The chain links TRBV5-1 to TRBJ1-3; no clear D gene. The CDR3: CASSPTTVSGNTIYF. The CDR3 DNA reads as TGCGCCAGCAGCCCTACTACAGTATCTGGAAACACCATATATTTT.